The clone carrying this T cell receptor (beta chain) was counted a few times. Its antigen is not known. In making TCR cDNA, 5'RACE template switching added a universal primer site and UMIs to it. One entry per CDR3 protein, called by TCRdb with MiXCR from the 5' RACE reads. This sample has about 320,000 distinct CDR3 sequences, with approximately 7% found just once. The trim removed 0 bases at V and 2 bases at J, leaving 4 bases unmatched. Germline CDR1 and CDR2: SGHRS and YFSETQ. The CDR3 loop spans 15 amino acids. These data are taken from a study of T cells after yellow fever vaccination. As for the study in general: SMART-Seq v4 Ultra Low Input prepared libraries from low-cell fractions.

Findings and caveats of the study: Faster peaking, at day 5 versus 15, marked a secondary response that was weaker. Post-booster samples contained most primary-vaccination clones (approximately 95% CD4, about 90% CD8).

The sample consisted of PBMCs, taken 45 days after the first yellow fever vaccination. The clonotype was recovered from a man aged 18 to 29 who received the YFV17D yellow fever vaccine. The V and J genes are TRBV5-1 and TRBJ2-7, with TRBD1 matching 8 bases. The CDR3 loop is CASSLAEQGAYEQYF. DNA of the CDR3: TGCGCCAGCAGCTTGGCCGAACAGGGGGCCTACGAGCAGTACTTC.